These T cell receptor beta chains were read from a single sample in a study of regulatory dendritic cells for organ transplantation. These TCRs are of unknown antigen specificity. Here immunoSEQ multiplex PCR was the method, and the copy in TCRdb shows in-frame clones only, minus some. The sample records tens of thousands of clones, 85% being singletons. The specimen was naive CD4+ T cells from blood cultured with dendritic cells. These receptors originate from a human donor in good health. Each CDR3 is given with its conserved first and last residue. The D gene is left open where the match is weak.

V,J,D,length,DNA,CDR3
TRBV28,TRBJ1-3,TRBD1,15,TGTGCCACTTCAGGGGGCAAGGGCCCTGGAAACACCATATATTTT,CATSGGKGPGNTIYF
TRBV21-1,TRBJ1-5,.,13,TGTGCCAGCAGCAAAGTATCGGGTCAGCCCCAGCATTTT,CASSKVSGQPQHF
TRBV7-2,TRBJ1-2,.,14,TGTGCCAGCAGCTTAAGGACGTCGCCGTATGGCTACACCTTC,CASSLRTSPYGYTF
TRBV10-3,TRBJ1-6,TRBD1,16,TGTGCCACACGGACAGGGACGAGCTCCTATAATTCACCCCTCCACTTT,CATRTGTSSYNSPLHF
TRBV6-5,TRBJ2-2,.,16,TGTGCCAGCAGTTTTTTAGGGCCACTGGGAACCGGGGAGCTGTTTTTT,CASSFLGPLGTGELFF
TRBV19,TRBJ1-1,.,13,TGTGCCAGTAGAAGCTCTCGGGGCACTGAAGCTTTCTTT,CASRSSRGTEAFF
TRBV28,TRBJ1-3,TRBD1,17,TGTGCCATCCAGGACAGGGTGTTCCGAGATGCCGGAAACACCATATATTTT,CAIQDRVFRDAGNTIYF
TRBV5-5,TRBJ1-1,TRBD1,13,TGTGCCAGCAGCTCAAGACAGGGGCTTGAAGCTTTCTTT,CASSSRQGLEAFF
TRBV28,TRBJ1-4,TRBD1,15,TGTGCCAGCAGTGCTCCGGGACAGCGTAATGAAAAACTGTTTTTT,CASSAPGQRNEKLFF
TRBV5-4,TRBJ2-1,.,16,TGTGCCAGCAGCTCACATGCGGGGGCCTCCTACAATGAGCAGTTCTTC,CASSSHAGASYNEQFF
TRBV4-1,TRBJ1-1,TRBD1,17,TGCGCCAGCAGCCAAGGTCGGACAGGGGTGGTTTCCACTGAAGCTTTCTTT,CASSQGRTGVVSTEAFF